This is a list of T cell receptor beta chains from one sample in a study of shared clonotypes between healthy human individuals. Sequenced by immunoSEQ multiplex PCR; TCRdb stores in-frame clones only, minus some. This table holds approximately 650,000 clones, 95% to 96% found once. The sequencing input was naive CD8+ T cells sorted from blood. These receptors all stem from a woman aged 25-40 years in good health. Both conserved end residues are part of each CDR3. Each record gives: V gene, D gene, J gene, clone size, CDR3 protein, CDR3 DNA. A D gene is named only where the DNA matches it firmly. Clone size, where shown, is once, few, many, or a class for clones that have expanded.

TRBV19	TRBD1	TRBJ2-7	-	CASSLRQGSPYEQYF	TGTGCCAGTAGTTTGCGACAGGGCTCCCCCTACGAGCAGTACTTC
TRBV4-1	-	TRBJ1-1	-	CASSQVGLLNTEAFF	TGCGCCAGCAGCCAAGTAGGTCTTTTGAACACTGAAGCTTTCTTT
TRBV29-1	-	TRBJ2-2	once	CSVEWTGELFF	TGCAGCGTTGAATGGACCGGGGAGCTGTTTTTT
TRBV5-1	TRBD2	TRBJ2-3	-	CASSFEREGWDTQYF	TGCGCCAGCAGCTTCGAGCGGGAGGGGTGGGATACGCAGTATTTT
TRBV7-9	TRBD2	TRBJ2-2	-	CASSLGLAGVSGELFF	TGTGCCAGCAGCTTAGGACTAGCGGGAGTATCTGGGGAGCTGTTTTTT
TRBV19	TRBD1	TRBJ2-7	-	CASSIGHGQGIYEQYF	TGTGCCAGTAGTATAGGCCACGGACAGGGGATTTACGAGCAGTACTTC
TRBV6-6	-	TRBJ2-1	-	CASSGPYDLDEQFF	TGTGCCAGCAGCGGGCCCTATGATCTGGATGAGCAGTTCTTC
TRBV11-1	-	TRBJ1-1	-	CASSLVGEAFF	TGTGCCAGCAGCTTAGTTGGTGAAGCTTTCTTT
TRBV4-2	-	TRBJ1-5	-	CASSQGGGQPQHF	TGTGCCAGCAGCCAAGGAGGAGGTCAGCCCCAGCATTTT
TRBV6-5	-	TRBJ1-2	-	CASTYSEGGYGYTF	TGTGCCAGCACCTACTCGGAGGGGGGCTATGGCTACACCTTC
TRBV28	-	TRBJ2-2	once	CARRRIVGGTGELFF	TGTGCCAGACGGCGGATCGTCGGGGGCACCGGGGAGCTGTTTTTT
TRBV7-8	TRBD2	TRBJ2-1	-	CASSVSPSGSYNEQFF	TGTGCCAGCAGCGTTTCACCTAGCGGCTCCTACAATGAGCAGTTCTTC
TRBV28	-	TRBJ1-5	few	CASSLRNQPQHF	TGTGCCAGCAGTTTGAGAAATCAGCCCCAGCATTTT
TRBV5-1	-	TRBJ1-1	-	CASSLDLGLNTEAFF	TGCGCCAGCAGCTTGGATCTAGGTCTGAACACTGAAGCTTTCTTT
TRBV27	TRBD2	TRBJ2-2	-	CASSLAGVLELFF	TGTGCCAGCAGCTTAGCGGGAGTTTTGGAGCTGTTTTTT
TRBV29-1	TRBD1	TRBJ2-7	once	CSVDRGTGYEQYF	TGCAGCGTCGACAGGGGCACCGGCTACGAGCAGTACTTC
TRBV28	-	TRBJ1-1	-	CASSVGIEGTEAFF	TGTGCCAGCAGCGTAGGGATAGAGGGCACTGAAGCTTTCTTT
TRBV4-2	-	TRBJ2-1	-	CASSQDPLGPGNEQFF	TGTGCCAGCAGCCAAGATCCCCTAGGGCCAGGCAATGAGCAGTTCTTC
TRBV9	TRBD2	TRBJ2-3	-	CASTLSGRVTDTQYF	TGTGCCAGCACACTGTCCGGGAGGGTCACAGATACGCAGTATTTT
TRBV9	-	TRBJ2-7	-	CASSDRNLIEQYF	TGTGCCAGCAGCGACAGGAATCTTATCGAGCAGTACTTC
TRBV2	TRBD1	TRBJ1-6	-	CASRGDRAVGNSPLHF	TGTGCCAGCAGGGGGGACAGGGCTGTCGGGAATTCACCCCTCCACTTT
TRBV19	-	TRBJ1-1	-	CASSFEGTFTEAFF	TGTGCCAGTAGTTTTGAGGGGACCTTCACTGAAGCTTTCTTT
TRBV25-1	TRBD2	TRBJ2-7	-	CASSELGREPAYEQYF	TGTGCCAGCAGTGAACTAGGGAGGGAGCCTGCTTACGAGCAGTACTTC
TRBV19	-	TRBJ1-5	-	CASSTGHSNQPQHF	TGTGCCAGTAGTACAGGGCATAGCAATCAGCCCCAGCATTTT
TRBV11-2	-	TRBJ2-5	once	CASSSTPVETQYF	TGTGCCAGCAGCTCGACTCCCGTGGAGACCCAGTACTTC
TRBV28	-	TRBJ1-5	-	CASSLVGASNQPQHF	TGTGCCAGCAGTTTGGTGGGGGCTAGCAATCAGCCCCAGCATTTT
TRBV10-2	TRBD2	TRBJ2-2	-	CASSEAGVNTGELFF	TGCGCCAGCAGTGAGGCGGGGGTAAACACCGGGGAGCTGTTTTTT
TRBV19	TRBD2	TRBJ2-1	-	CASTPPLAGERVHNEQFF	TGTGCCAGTACCCCACCCCTAGCGGGAGAAAGAGTACACAATGAGCAGTTCTTC
TRBV5-6	-	TRBJ2-2	-	CASSLGRTGELFF	TGTGCCAGCAGCTTGGGGCGCACCGGGGAGCTGTTTTTT
TRBV27	-	TRBJ2-1	-	CATLSAGSGQFF	TGTGCCACCCTAAGTGCCGGGAGTGGGCAGTTCTTC
TRBV5-6	TRBD1	TRBJ1-2	-	CASSKDRIHGYTF	TGTGCCAGCAGCAAGGACAGGATTCATGGCTACACCTTC
TRBV4-2	-	TRBJ2-7	-	CASSQEASALYEQYF	TGTGCCAGCAGCCAAGAGGCTAGCGCCTTGTACGAGCAGTACTTC
TRBV19	-	TRBJ2-5	-	CASSPPRGGDIQETQYF	TGTGCCAGTAGTCCCCCGCGCGGCGGGGATATCCAAGAGACCCAGTACTTC
TRBV6-6	-	TRBJ1-1	-	CASRSRDTEAFF	TGTGCCAGCCGCAGCCGGGACACTGAAGCTTTCTTT
TRBV9	-	TRBJ1-5	-	CASSVAFTGPQPQHF	TGTGCCAGCAGCGTAGCTTTCACAGGGCCTCAGCCCCAGCATTTT
TRBV11-2	-	TRBJ2-5	-	CASNPSGELRETQYF	TGTGCCAGCAACCCCTCGGGAGAGCTGCGAGAGACCCAGTACTTC
TRBV5-1	TRBD1	TRBJ2-2	-	CASSLAPGQESLNTGELFF	TGCGCCAGCAGCTTGGCCCCGGGACAGGAATCGTTAAACACCGGGGAGCTGTTTTTT
TRBV7-9	TRBD2	TRBJ2-7	-	CASSPGTSTSYEQYF	TGTGCCAGCAGCCCCGGGACTAGCACCTCCTACGAGCAGTACTTC
TRBV2	TRBD1	TRBJ2-2	-	CASSEGQGNTGELFF	TGTGCCAGCAGTGAGGGACAGGGGAACACCGGGGAGCTGTTTTTT
TRBV6-1	-	TRBJ1-2	-	CASSEGGRQNYGYTF	TGTGCCAGCAGTGAAGGGGGGAGGCAGAACTATGGCTACACCTTC
TRBV6-5	-	TRBJ2-5	-	CASSYFRNQETQYF	TGTGCCAGCAGTTATTTCCGTAACCAAGAGACCCAGTACTTC
TRBV5-8	-	TRBJ1-5	-	CASSLSQPQHF	TGTGCCAGCAGCTTGTCTCAGCCCCAGCATTTT
TRBV28	TRBD1	TRBJ1-6	-	CASSTGDSYNSPLHF	TGTGCCAGCAGCACTGGGGACAGCTATAATTCACCCCTCCACTTT
TRBV11-2	-	TRBJ2-3	-	CASSLDYRSPQYF	TGTGCCAGCAGCTTAGATTATAGGAGCCCGCAGTATTTT
TRBV5-4	TRBD2	TRBJ2-1	-	CASSAGTSGRYNEQFF	TGTGCCAGCAGCGCCGGGACTAGCGGGAGGTACAATGAGCAGTTCTTC
TRBV11-2	-	TRBJ2-3	-	CASTLGSRDTDTQYF	TGTGCCAGCACCCTAGGGTCACGGGACACAGATACGCAGTATTTT
TRBV13	-	TRBJ2-1	-	CASSSGSYNEQFF	TGTGCCAGCAGCTCGGGCTCCTACAATGAGCAGTTCTTC
TRBV7-6	TRBD2	TRBJ2-3	-	CASSLGTRETDTQYF	TGTGCCAGCAGCCTGGGGACTAGAGAAACAGATACGCAGTATTTT
TRBV28	-	TRBJ1-1	few	CASITFFGSMNTEAFF	TGTGCCAGCATCACATTCTTCGGGTCTATGAACACTGAAGCTTTCTTT